This T cell receptor beta chain was retrieved from a study of control samples from healthy donors and cancer patients. Losses at the gene ends were 5 bases for V and 5 bases for J; bases not matched to a gene: 7. Germline V lookup: CDR1 LNHDA, CDR2 SQIVND (reference sequence). This CDR3 is built from 14 residues. Clones were read by immunoSEQ multiplex PCR, and TCRdb kept only the in-frame ones, dropping some. This table holds more than 150,000 clones, 85% to 95% found once. The chain uses TRBV19 and TRBJ1-1; 8 nucleotides line up with TRBD1. This sequence originates from a man aged 18 to 30 in good health. Material: blood. This CDR3 is CASSLRTGRTEAFF. The CDR3 DNA follows: TGTGCCAGTAGTCTCAGGACAGGGAGGACTGAAGCTTTCTTT. Full variable domain (rest looked up from reference TRBV19 and TRBJ1-1): DGGITQSPKYLFRKEGQNVTLSCEQNLNHDAMYWYRQDPGQGLRLIYYSQIVNDFQKGDIAEGYSVSREKKESFPLTVTSAQKNPTAFYLCASSLRTGRTEAFFGQGTRLTVV.